These 28 T cell receptor beta chains share one sample of origin, sequenced in a study of OX40 agonist ivuxolimab in advanced cancers. Generated by immunoSEQ multiplex PCR, the TCRdb table keeps only in-frame clones and is missing some. The repertoire holds around 10,000 clones, with around 85% as singletons. The sample consisted of CD4+ or CD8+ T cells sorted from blood, taken in a trial of the OX40 agonist ivuxolimab. The receptors originated from an adult with an advanced solid tumor such as melanoma, head and neck, liver or kidney cancer.

The J gene is TRBJ2-3, the V gene TRBV6-5, with TRBD2 matching 7 bases. V was clipped by 4 bases and J by 0 bases; unmatched bases: 7. CDR3 length: 16 residues. The germline V gene has CDR1 MNHEY and CDR2 SVGAGI. DNA for the CDR3: TGTGCCAGCAGTTCAGGGCTAGCGGCTAGCACAGATACGCAGTATTTT. Encoded protein: CASSSGLAASTDTQYF.

The chain is built from TRBV5-4 and TRBJ2-7; D is uncertain. The germline CDR1 and CDR2 sequences are SGHNT and YYREEE (reference sequence). V lost 2 bases, J lost 1 base, and 7 bases lay in between. CDR3 length equals 13 residues. The CDR3 bases are TGTGCCAGCAGCTTATGGCAGTCCTACGAGCAGTACTTC. Translating it yields CASSLWQSYEQYF.

The V call is TRBV5-4, the J call TRBJ1-2, with TRBD1 as a possible D gene (6 bases). The CDR3 runs 15 residues. Germline CDR1 is SGHNT and CDR2 is YYREEE (reference sequence). V lost 0 bases and J 7 bases, leaving 16 bases between the germline ends. The CDR3 reads CASSLDGQGTGGYTF. In nucleotides, the CDR3 is TGTGCCAGCAGCTTGGACGGGCAGGGGACGGGTGGCTACACCTTC. Full variable domain (missing parts from reference TRBV5-4 and TRBJ1-2): ETGVTQSPTHLIKTRGQQVTLRCSSQSGHNTVSWYQQALGQGPQFIFQYYREEENGRGNFPPRFSGLQFPNYSSELNVNALELDDSALYLCASSLDGQGTGGYTFGSGTRLTVV.

V gene TRBV2 combines with J gene TRBJ2-5, with 7 bases matching TRBD1. Looked up from germline, CDR1 is SNHLY and CDR2 is FYNNEI. The V segment lost 2 bases and the J segment 2 bases; nucleotides outside the gene matches: 2. This CDR3 comprises 14 residues. Here the CDR3 DNA reads TGTGCCAGCAGTGAATGGGACAGACAAGAGACCCAGTACTTC. It is translated as CASSEWDRQETQYF. Looking up the rest from reference TRBV2 and TRBJ2-5 gives the full variable domain: EPEVTQTPSHQVTQMGQEVILRCVPISNHLYFYWYRQILGQKVEFLVSFYNNEISEKSEIFDDQFSVERPDGSNFTLKIRSTKLEDSAMYFCASSEWDRQETQYFGPGTRLLVL.

This rearrangement joins TRBV27 to TRBJ2-7; possible D gene TRBD1, 6 bases. The CDR3 has 15 residues. V was pared by 0 bases and J by 2 bases, with 11 bases between. Per the germline V gene, CDR1 is MNHEY and CDR2 is SMNVEV (reference sequence). The CDR3 loop reads CASSLSANRAYEQYF. The CDR3 region has the DNA TGTGCCAGCAGTTTATCGGCAAACAGGGCCTACGAGCAGTACTTC.

The chain's CDR3 is CASSQVVGDWAGTQYF. The CDR3 nucleotides are TGTGCCAGCAGCCAAGTGGTGGGGGACTGGGCGGGGACGCAGTATTTT. The chain employs TRBV14 and TRBJ2-3; D might be TRBD2 (6 bases). The CDR3 is 16 residues long. V was shortened by 1 base and J by 9 bases, with 20 bases between the two germline ends. Germline loops: CDR1 SGHDN, CDR2 FVKESK.

V and J are TRBV6-1 and TRBJ2-4; TRBD1 agrees at 7 bases. This CDR3 has 16 residues. Germline CDR1 is MNHNS and CDR2 is SASEGT. V dropped 2 bases and J dropped 1; count of bases not matched to a gene: 5. The CDR3 nucleotides are TGTGCCAGCAGTGAAACAGGGGAGTGGGCCAAAAACATTCAGTACTTC. This codes for CASSETGEWAKNIQYF.

V gene TRBV5-6 combines with J gene TRBJ2-5, with 7 positions matching TRBD1. The CDR3 extends over 14 amino acids. The germline V gene encodes CDR1 SGHDT and CDR2 YYEEEE. The J segment lost 5 bases and the V segment lost 0 bases, leaving 4 bases of the junction unmatched. The CDR3 sequence is CASSLAGGRETQYF. In DNA form, the CDR3 reads TGTGCCAGCAGCTTGGCAGGGGGTCGGGAGACCCAGTACTTC.

The chain links TRBV28 to TRBJ1-1; a weak D match, TRBD1 (5 bases). The germline gives CDR1 MDHEN, CDR2 SYDVKM. V dropped 6 bases and J dropped 0 bases, with 17 bases sitting between them. The CDR3 is 16 residues long. The DNA of the CDR3 is TGTGCCAGCAGCTTTGCCCTCCGGGGCTTGAACACTGAAGCTTTCTTT. Amino acids: CASSFALRGLNTEAFF.

V gene TRBV5-1 combines with J gene TRBJ1-6; weak D call: TRBD1 (6 bases). This CDR3 comprises 20 residues. V gave up 4 bases and J gave up 2 bases, with 25 bases separating them. Germline loops: CDR1 SGHRS, CDR2 YFSETQ. The CDR3 is CASSPGQANPFSPYNSPLHF. The CDR3 nucleotides read TGCGCCAGCAGCCCGGGACAAGCAAATCCTTTCAGCCCCTATAATTCACCCCTCCACTTT.

The chain recombines TRBV27 with TRBJ1-5; no clear D gene. This CDR3 spans 13 amino acids. V was pared by 5 bases and J by 4 bases, with 9 bases between. Per germline, CDR1 MNHEY and CDR2 SMNVEV (reference sequence). The CDR3 sequence is CASSLTVNQPQHF. The CDR3 coding sequence is TGTGCCAGCAGTCTCACAGTAAATCAGCCCCAGCATTTT.

This clone has a handful of counts. This chain joins TRBV7-9 and TRBJ2-1; tentative D call: TRBD2 (5 bases). V was clipped by 5 bases and J by 3 bases, with 14 bases between them. Per the germline V gene, CDR1 is SEHNR and CDR2 is FQNEAQ (reference sequence). The CDR3 covers 15 residues. CDR3 residues: CASSPGLRNYNEQFF. DNA for the CDR3: TGTGCCAGCAGCCCAGGACTCAGGAACTACAATGAGCAGTTCTTC.

This chain joins TRBV15 and TRBJ1-5, with D unresolved. Germline V CDR1 and CDR2: LNHNV, YYDKDF (reference sequence). V lost 3 bases and J 2 bases, leaving 11 bases between the germline ends. The CDR3 has 15 residues. CDR3 nucleotides: TGTGCCACCAGCAGGGGCCAGGCGGGCAATCAGCCCCAGCATTTT. This gives the protein CATSRGQAGNQPQHF.

The sample holds a few counts of this clone. The chain couples TRBV7-2 to TRBJ1-6, with a tentative D call TRBD1 (6 bases). The V gene lost 1 base and the J gene lost 8 bases, with 12 bases spanning the gap. CDR3 size: 15 residues. CDR1 and CDR2 (germline): SGHTA, FQGNSA. The CDR3 protein is CASSLGAGAHSPLHF. DNA of the CDR3: TGTGCCAGCAGCTTAGGGGCAGGGGCTCATTCACCCCTCCACTTT.

On this clone: At one of its ends the junction is not consistent with the germline gene, which may arise from a read error. This chain joins TRBV6-5 and TRBJ2-1; D is uncertain. Germline loops: CDR1 MNHEY, CDR2 SVGAGI. This CDR3 has 15 amino acids. The CDR3 is CANSYLSWTYNEQFF. CDR3 nucleotide sequence: TGTGCCAACAGTTACCTATCGTGGACCTACAATGAGCAGTTCTTC.

The chain joins TRBV21-1 to TRBJ2-5; TRBD1 reflects the table's D call only, with no check against the DNA. TRBV21-1 is reported as a pseudogene. This CDR3 comprises 14 residues. CDR3 DNA sequence: TGTGCCAGCAGCTTCCACAGGGTAGGAGAGACCCAGTACTTC. This translates into CASSFHRVGETQYF.

The chain has TRBV11-3 and TRBJ2-3; D may be TRBD1 or TRBD2 (5 bases each). Germline V CDR1 and CDR2: SGHNT, YENEEA. V gave up 2 bases and J gave up 6 bases, with 15 bases separating them. There are 15 residues in the CDR3. CDR3 protein: CASSLHTLGGDTQYF. CDR3 coding DNA: TGTGCCAGCAGCTTACACACCCTTGGGGGTGATACGCAGTATTTT.

This rearrangement joins TRBV6-4 to TRBJ1-3; D is perhaps TRBD1 (5 bases). This CDR3 is built from 19 residues. Germline assignment: CDR1 MRHNA and CDR2 SNTAGT. Trimming removed 2 bases from V and 1 base from J, with 21 bases in between. CDR3 nucleotides: TGTGCCAGCAGTGACGACCCCCCCCGACAGCCCCAATCTGGAAACACCATATATTTT. Amino acids: CASSDDPPRQPQSGNTIYF.

The V call is TRBV4-2, the J call TRBJ2-1; the D call may be TRBD1 or TRBD2 (5 bases each). Germline values: CDR1 LGHNA, CDR2 YNFKEQ. The V gene lost 4 bases and the J gene lost 6 bases, with 25 bases spanning the gap. This CDR3 spans 18 amino acids. CDR3 nucleotides: TGTGCCAGCAGCCGATTCGGGACGTCCATGAATCGGGGCAATGAGCAGTTCTTC. It is translated as CASSRFGTSMNRGNEQFF.

The chain employs TRBV9 and TRBJ1-6; 7 nucleotides align to TRBD1. J was trimmed by 14 bases and V by 0 bases; bases with no gene match: 8. Germline values: CDR1 SGDLS, CDR2 YYNGEE. CDR3 length: 14 residues. The CDR3 spells CASSVGTGTSTLHF. The CDR3 nucleotides are TGTGCCAGCAGCGTAGGGACAGGAACCTCAACCCTCCACTTT.

This chain links TRBV12-5 with TRBJ1-1; possibly TRBD1 for D (5 bases). V was clipped by 0 bases and J by 4 bases, with 12 bases between them. This CDR3 is 15 amino acids long. Per germline, CDR1 LGHNT and CDR2 FRNRAP. CDR3 sequence (DNA): TGTGCTAGTGGTTTGGTCGGGGGAAGATTCACTGAAGCTTTCTTT. Amino acid sequence: CASGLVGGRFTEAFF.

CDR3 DNA sequence: TGTGCCAGCTCGGACGGGAGTTCACCCCTCCACTTT. Its translation: CASSDGSSPLHF. The V call is TRBV6-5, the J call TRBJ1-6; D not certain. CDR3 length: 12 residues. Trimming took off 8 bases at V and 9 bases at J, with 11 bases between the two ends. CDR1 is MNHEY, CDR2 SVGAGI, per germline.

The V and J genes are TRBV7-9 and TRBJ2-4; D unresolved. Deletions cut 5 bases from V and 0 bases from J, with 8 bases between. CDR1 is SEHNR, CDR2 FQNEAQ, per germline (reference sequence). The CDR3 runs to 14 residues. CDR3 in amino acids: CASSDLGAKNIQYF. The CDR3 nucleotides are TGTGCCAGCAGCGATTTGGGAGCCAAAAACATTCAGTACTTC.

The V call is TRBV5-6, the J call TRBJ1-2; 10 positions agree with TRBD1. The germline V gene has CDR1 SGHDT and CDR2 YYEEEE. J was trimmed by 4 bases and V by 0 bases; bases with no gene match: 6. The CDR3 runs 16 residues. The CDR3 DNA sequence: TGTGCCAGCAGCTTGGGGAGACAGGGGGCTTCCTATGGCTACACCTTC. It specifies CASSLGRQGASYGYTF.

The rearrangement joins TRBV27 to TRBJ2-7, with 9 bases lining up with TRBD1. The CDR3 contains 14 residues. Germline CDR1 reads MNHEY; CDR2 reads SMNVEV (reference sequence). The J segment lost 4 bases and the V segment lost 6 bases, leaving 7 bases of the junction unmatched. In nucleotides, the CDR3 is TGTGCCAGCAGGCCGACAGGGGGGATATACGAGCAGTACTTC. This gives the protein CASRPTGGIYEQYF.

The chain joins TRBV4-1 to TRBJ1-2, with D possibly TRBD1 on 5 matching bases. The germline V and J ends were trimmed by 1 base and 10 bases, with 16 bases remaining between them. The CDR3 covers 14 residues. Germline CDR1 and CDR2: MGHRA and YSYEKL. CDR3 protein: CASSQGPGTHFYTF. The CDR3 DNA follows: TGCGCCAGCAGCCAAGGCCCCGGGACGCATTTCTACACCTTC.

The chain joins TRBV19 to TRBJ2-2; 7 nucleotides match TRBD1. The CDR3 loop spans 14 amino acids. V lost 8 bases to trimming and J lost 0 bases; unmatched junction nucleotides: 3. Germline V lookup: CDR1 LNHDA, CDR2 SQIVND (reference sequence). The CDR3 DNA reads TGTGCCAGTCGACAGGGTCCGAACACCGGGGAGCTGTTTTTT. Its protein product is CASRQGPNTGELFF. Variable domain in full (rest from reference TRBV19 and TRBJ2-2): DGGITQSPKYLFRKEGQNVTLSCEQNLNHDAMYWYRQDPGQGLRLIYYSQIVNDFQKGDIAEGYSVSREKKESFPLTVTSAQKNPTAFYLCASRQGPNTGELFFGEGSRLTVL.

This clone showed up just a few times. V and J are TRBV10-3 and TRBJ2-1; 12 nucleotides match TRBD2. This CDR3 region has 14 residues. V shed 8 bases, J shed 8 bases, and the junction held 7 bases outside the gene matches. CDR1 and CDR2 (germline): ENHRY, SYGVKD. In DNA form, the CDR3 reads TGTGCCATCCGAGGACTAGCGGGACTCGATGAGCAGTTCTTC. Translation: CAIRGLAGLDEQFF.